The T cell receptor beta chain under discussion was sequenced for a study of T-cell memory formation after mild COVID-19. The wider study: TCR clusters largely stayed donor specific. Whole-study findings and limits: The study found contracting CD4+ clones mainly in CM and EM and contracting CD8+ clones in EMRA.

This clonotype was found a few times. What it binds is unknown. The germline V gene has CDR1 MNHNS and CDR2 SASEGT. This CDR3 has 16 residues. The J segment lost 3 bases and the V segment lost 4 bases, leaving 9 bases of the junction unmatched. It was 5'RACE with constant-segment primers that produced the TCR alpha and TCR beta cDNA libraries, which carried sample barcodes and UMIs. TCRdb redid the calling of the 5' RACE reads with MiXCR, one entry per CDR3 protein. This sample has approximately 100,000 distinct CDR3 sequences, with around 12% found just once. The clonotype was recovered from an adult woman who had mild COVID-19 (a few samples of this study predate the infection). Cell type and time point are not known. Specimen: PBMCs or a T cell subset sorted from them (not recorded which). The V and J genes are TRBV6-1 and TRBJ2-3; 8 nucleotides align to TRBD2. The CDR3 sequence: CASSVPAGGGTDTQYF. The CDR3 region has the DNA TGTGCCAGCAGTGTTCCCGCGGGGGGCGGAACAGATACGCAGTATTTT.